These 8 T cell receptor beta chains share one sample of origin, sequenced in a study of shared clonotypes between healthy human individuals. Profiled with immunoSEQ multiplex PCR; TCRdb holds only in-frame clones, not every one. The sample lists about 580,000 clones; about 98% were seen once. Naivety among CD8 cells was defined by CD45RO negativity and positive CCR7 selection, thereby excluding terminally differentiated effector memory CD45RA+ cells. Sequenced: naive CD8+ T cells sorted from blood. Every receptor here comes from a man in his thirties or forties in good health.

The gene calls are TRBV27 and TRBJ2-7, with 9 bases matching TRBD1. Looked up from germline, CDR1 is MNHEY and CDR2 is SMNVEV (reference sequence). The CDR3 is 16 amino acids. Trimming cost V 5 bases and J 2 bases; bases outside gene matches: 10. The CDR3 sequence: CASSETGGGGAYEQYF. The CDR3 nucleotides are TGTGCCAGCAGTGAGACAGGGGGAGGGGGGGCCTACGAGCAGTACTTC.

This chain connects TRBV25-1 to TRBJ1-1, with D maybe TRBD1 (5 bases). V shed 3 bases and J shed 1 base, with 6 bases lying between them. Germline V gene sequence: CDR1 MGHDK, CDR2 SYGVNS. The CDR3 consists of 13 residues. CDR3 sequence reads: CASSETENTEAFF. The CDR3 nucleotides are TGTGCCAGCAGTGAGACAGAGAACACTGAAGCTTTCTTT.

The CDR3 protein is CASSQEPGGGRDEQYF. CDR3 in DNA: TGCGCCAGCAGCCAAGAACCAGGGGGAGGGCGGGACGAGCAGTACTTC. The V call is TRBV4-3, the J call TRBJ2-7; D may correspond to TRBD1 or TRBD2 (7 bases each). This CDR3 is 16 amino acids long. The germline gives CDR1 LGHNA, CDR2 YSLEER. V was shortened by 0 bases and J by 5 bases, with 17 bases between the two germline ends.

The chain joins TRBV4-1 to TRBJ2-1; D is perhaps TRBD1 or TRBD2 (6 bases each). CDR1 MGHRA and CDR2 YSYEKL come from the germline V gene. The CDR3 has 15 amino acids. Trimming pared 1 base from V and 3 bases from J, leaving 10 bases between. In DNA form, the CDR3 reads TGCGCCAGCAGCCAAGTCAGGGGAGGCTACAATGAGCAGTTCTTC. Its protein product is CASSQVRGGYNEQFF.

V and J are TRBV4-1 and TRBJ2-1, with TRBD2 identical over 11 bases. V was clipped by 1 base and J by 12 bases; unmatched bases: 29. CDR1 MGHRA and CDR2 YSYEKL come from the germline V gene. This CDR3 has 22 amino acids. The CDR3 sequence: CASSQVEGALTSGSENEVGQFF. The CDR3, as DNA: TGCGCCAGCAGCCAAGTGGAGGGGGCTCTCACTAGCGGGAGTGAGAATGAGGTTGGGCAGTTCTTC.

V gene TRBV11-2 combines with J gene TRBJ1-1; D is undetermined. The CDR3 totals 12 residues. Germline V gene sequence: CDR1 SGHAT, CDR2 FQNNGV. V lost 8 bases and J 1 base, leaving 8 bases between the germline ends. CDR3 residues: CASGFGNTEAFF. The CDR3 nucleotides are TGTGCCAGCGGTTTCGGGAACACTGAAGCTTTCTTT. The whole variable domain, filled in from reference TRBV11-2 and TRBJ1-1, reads EAGVAQSPRYKIIEKRQSVAFWCNPISGHATLYWYQQILGQGPKLLIQFQNNGVVDDSQLPKDRFSAERLKGVDSTLKIQPAKLEDSAVYLCASGFGNTEAFFGQGTRLTVV.

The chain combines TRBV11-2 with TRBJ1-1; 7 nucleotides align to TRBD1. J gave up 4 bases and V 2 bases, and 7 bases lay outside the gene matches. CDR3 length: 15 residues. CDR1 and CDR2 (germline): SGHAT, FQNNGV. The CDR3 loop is CASSLNRGSATEAFF. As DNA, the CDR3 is TGTGCCAGCAGCTTAAACAGGGGTAGTGCCACTGAAGCTTTCTTT.

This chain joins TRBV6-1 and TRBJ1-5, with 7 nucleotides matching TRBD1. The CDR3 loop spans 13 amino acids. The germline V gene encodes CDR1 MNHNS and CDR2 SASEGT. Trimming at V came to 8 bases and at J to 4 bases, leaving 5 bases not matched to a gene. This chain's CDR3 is CASGGRGNQPQHF. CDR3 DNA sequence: TGTGCCAGCGGTGGCAGGGGGAATCAGCCCCAGCATTTT.